The 6 T cell receptor beta chains presented below share a single source sample, sequenced in a study of lymphopenia after photon versus proton radiotherapy. TCRdb's table, derived via immunoSEQ multiplex PCR, lists solely in-frame clones and lacks some. The table records about 45,000 clones, approximately 85% of them present only once. The specimen was peripheral blood, collected from a patient treated with photon-based radiotherapy. All receptors derive from a man aged 35 to 55 with gastric cancer.

The genes are TRBV11-3 and TRBJ1-1; D perhaps matches TRBD1 (6 bases). CDR1 and CDR2 (germline): SGHNT, YENEEA. This CDR3 is built from 15 residues. Trimming removed 5 bases at V and 6 bases at J, with 19 bases between. For the CDR3, the DNA is TGTGCCAGCAGCCCAGGGGCCGGTCGTTACTCTGAAGCTTTCTTT. Its translation is CASSPGAGRYSEAFF.

This chain joins TRBV11-2 and TRBJ2-3; no clear D gene. The V gene's germline CDR1 is SGHAT and CDR2 FQNNGV. This CDR3 region has 12 residues. With 4 bases removed from V and 0 bases from J, the gap between germline ends came to 2 bases. This chain's CDR3 is CASSSSTDTQYF. CDR3 DNA: TGTGCCAGCAGCTCTAGCACAGATACGCAGTATTTT.

This clone has just a few counts. The rearrangement joins TRBV6-1 to TRBJ1-6; weak D call: TRBD1 (5 bases). Germline loops: CDR1 MNHNS, CDR2 SASEGT. The CDR3 is 15 amino acids. V was clipped by 0 bases and J by 10 bases, with 13 bases between them. In DNA form, the CDR3 reads TGTGCCAGCAGTGAAGCGACGGGGGATCGGTCACCCCTCCACTTT. It encodes CASSEATGDRSPLHF.

This chain connects TRBV9 to TRBJ1-5, with TRBD1 matching over 7 bases. The V and J ends lost 2 bases and 1 base, in that order; junction bases with no gene match: 0. The CDR3 has 14 residues. Germline values: CDR1 SGDLS, CDR2 YYNGEE. In DNA form, the CDR3 reads TGTGCCAGCAGCGTGGGACAGAGCAATCAGCCCCAGCATTTT. This codes for CASSVGQSNQPQHF.

J is TRBJ1-6 and V is TRBV5-4, with a weak D call TRBD1 (6 bases). Trimming removed 4 bases from V and 2 bases from J, with 13 bases in between. Germline CDR1 SGHNT, CDR2 YYREEE (reference sequence). This CDR3 comprises 16 residues. CDR3 sequence: CASSIDRQAYNSPLHF. The CDR3 nucleotides are TGTGCCAGCAGCATAGATCGACAGGCCTATAATTCACCCCTCCACTTT. The full variable domain, rest sourced from reference TRBV5-4 and TRBJ1-6, is ETGVTQSPTHLIKTRGQQVTLRCSSQSGHNTVSWYQQALGQGPQFIFQYYREEENGRGNFPPRFSGLQFPNYSSELNVNALELDDSALYLCASSIDRQAYNSPLHFGNGTRLTVT.

This clone showed up just once. The V gene is TRBV5-1, the J gene TRBJ2-5; 9 nucleotides match TRBD2. This CDR3 is 16 amino acids long. Germline V gene lookup returns CDR1 SGHRS and CDR2 YFSETQ. The V gene end was trimmed by 0 bases and the J gene end by 2 bases; junction bases not matched to a gene: 5. Here the CDR3 reads CASSLDSGGPQETQYF. CDR3 DNA sequence: TGCGCCAGCAGCTTGGATAGCGGGGGCCCACAAGAGACCCAGTACTTC.